A selection of T cell receptor beta chains follows, all from one sample in a study of T-cell reconstitution after alpha-beta-depleted transplantation in children. MiXCR was run by TCRdb on the PCR reads, yielding one entry per CDR3 protein. The table lists under 750,000 distinct CDR3 sequences, roughly 23% of them singletons, with 13% to 15% in the top ten. The sequencing here drew on PBMCs, mostly from graft donor cells, taken 360 days after TCRalphabeta/CD19-depleted stem cell transplant. These receptors originate from a boy younger than two who had a stem cell transplant for acute myeloid leukemia, so the T cells may come from the graft donor. The CDR3 runs from the conserved cysteine through the conserved F or W. D genes are given only for firm matches. Clone size is not always given. Where it is, it says once, few, many or a class for expanded clones.

v_gene,j_gene,d_gene,abundance,CDR3nt,CDR3aa
TRBV5-1,TRBJ2-1,TRBD2,few,TGCGCCAGCAGCCCGGGAGCCGCGGGACTAGCGGTCAATGAGCAGTTCTTC,CASSPGAAGLAVNEQFF
TRBV11-1,TRBJ2-3,-,-,TGTGCCAGCAGCCTCGGGGTTGGGGTGGATACGCAGTATTTT,CASSLGVGVDTQYF
TRBV20-1,TRBJ1-5,-,few,TGCAGTGCTAGAGAACGGTTCAATCAGCCCCAGCATTTT,CSARERFNQPQHF
TRBV5-1,TRBJ2-1,-,many,TGCGCCAGCAGCTTGGCTACCGGGACCCGTCTCTCCTACAATGAGCAGTTCTTC,CASSLATGTRLSYNEQFF
TRBV12-3/TRBV12-4,TRBJ1-2,-,many,TGTGCCAGCAGTTTTGGGCAGGCGAACTATGGCTACACCTTC,CASSFGQANYGYTF
TRBV6-5,TRBJ2-3,TRBD1,-,TGTGCCAGCAGCTCTCGGAGCCGGCAGGGGGCCACAGATACGCAGTATTTT,CASSSRSRQGATDTQYF
TRBV12-3/TRBV12-4,TRBJ2-2,-,many,TGTGCCAGCAGTTGGGGGCCTACAGGGACGAACACCGGGGAGCTGTTTTTT,CASSWGPTGTNTGELFF
TRBV4-1,TRBJ2-5,-,-,TGCGCCAGCAGCCAAGGGACACTAGAGACCCAGTACTTC,CASSQGTLETQYF
TRBV6-5,TRBJ2-7,TRBD1,-,TGTGCCAGCAGTTACCGCGCCTGGGACAGGGGGGGCTACGAGCAGTACTTC,CASSYRAWDRGGYEQYF
TRBV12-3/TRBV12-4,TRBJ2-5,-,many,TGTGCCAGCTCTACTAAACCGTCGGGGACCCAGTACTTC,CASSTKPSGTQYF
TRBV10-3,TRBJ1-5,-,-,TGTGCCATCAGTGAGGACGGGCCACGGCAGCCCCAGCATTTT,CAISEDGPRQPQHF
TRBV5-1,TRBJ2-5,TRBD2,many,TGCGCCAGCAGCTTGGATGTAGCGGGGGGGATGTACCAAGAGACCCAGTACTTC,CASSLDVAGGMYQETQYF
TRBV20-1,TRBJ1-5,TRBD1,many,TGCAGTGCCACCAAAACCTTCTTCCGGGACAGGTGGAATCAGCCCCAGCATTTT,CSATKTFFRDRWNQPQHF
TRBV5-8,TRBJ2-4,-,many,TGTGCCAGCAGCTTGGGGACGAGAGCCAAAAACATTCAGTACTTC,CASSLGTRAKNIQYF
TRBV29-1,TRBJ2-7,TRBD1,many,TGCAGCGTCTCTACGGGACAGAGCTCCTACGAGCAGTACTTC,CSVSTGQSSYEQYF
TRBV10-2,TRBJ2-5,TRBD1,few,TGCGCCAGCAGTGCCGGGACAGGGGGGGAGACCCAGTACTTC,CASSAGTGGETQYF
TRBV28,TRBJ2-2,-,many,TGTGCCAGCAGTTTCTTGGGTCGGGCCGGGGAGCTGTTTTTT,CASSFLGRAGELFF
TRBV20-1,TRBJ2-1,TRBD2,many,TGCAGTGCTGCCAGACTAGCGGGGGGATACAATGAGCAGTTCTTC,CSAARLAGGYNEQFF
TRBV4-3,TRBJ2-3,-,few,TGCGCCAGCAGCCAAGGTCTACCGGGGCCCACAGATACGCAGTATTTT,CASSQGLPGPTDTQYF
TRBV5-1,TRBJ2-2,TRBD1,-,TGCGCCAGCAGCCTTGGGACAGGACCGGGCACCGGGGAGCTGTTTTTT,CASSLGTGPGTGELFF
TRBV29-1,TRBJ1-5,TRBD1,few,TGCAGCGTGGGGACAGGGCTCAATCAGCCCCAGCATTTT,CSVGTGLNQPQHF
TRBV29-1,TRBJ2-5,TRBD2,-,TGCAGCGCTGGGGGGGTGTACCAAGAGACCCAGTACTTC,CSAGGVYQETQYF
TRBV30,TRBJ1-1,-,few,TGTGCCTGGAGTAACTCCAAGAACACTGAAGCTTTCTTT,CAWSNSKNTEAFF
TRBV6-5,TRBJ2-7,-,few,TGTGCCAGCAGTTACTCGTCAGGGACGTCCTGGGGCGAGCAGTACTTC,CASSYSSGTSWGEQYF
TRBV7-6,TRBJ2-2,-,-,TGTGCCAGCAGCGAAACCCGGCAGAACGGGGAGCTGTTTTTT,CASSETRQNGELFF
TRBV5-6,TRBJ1-1,-,-,TGTGCCAGCAGCTTGGGACAGCCTTTGAACACTGAAGCTTTCTTT,CASSLGQPLNTEAFF
TRBV12-3/TRBV12-4,TRBJ1-5,-,-,TGTGCCAGCAGTACCTCCCGGACCGGAGATCAGCCCCAGCATTTT,CASSTSRTGDQPQHF
TRBV12-3/TRBV12-4,TRBJ1-1,-,many,TGTGCCAGCAGTCTGACCAGGGGTTCGGACACTGAAGCTTTCTTT,CASSLTRGSDTEAFF
TRBV24-1,TRBJ1-2,-,-,TGTGCCACCAGTGATGCAAGGAGGGGCTACACCTTC,CATSDARRGYTF
TRBV7-2,TRBJ2-1,TRBD2,-,TGTGCCAGCAGCTTAGCGATGGGACTAGCGGGGGGCGATGAGCAGTTCTTC,CASSLAMGLAGGDEQFF
TRBV12-3/TRBV12-4,TRBJ2-1,TRBD2,few,TGTGCCAGCCGCCTAGCGGGGGGGAATAATGAGCAGTTCTTC,CASRLAGGNNEQFF
TRBV3-1,TRBJ1-2,TRBD1,many,TGTGCCAGCAGCCAAGAGCAGGGGGCGGATGGCTACACCTTC,CASSQEQGADGYTF
TRBV28,TRBJ2-1,TRBD2,many,TGTGCCAGCAGGCTGGGACTAGCGGGGGCCAATGAGCAGTTCTTC,CASRLGLAGANEQFF
TRBV12-3/TRBV12-4,TRBJ1-5,-,many,TGTGCCAGCAGTTTCTCTTGGGGGGCTAGCAATCAGCCCCAGCATTTT,CASSFSWGASNQPQHF
TRBV20-1,TRBJ2-1,TRBD2,many,TGCAGTGCTCCGAGCGGGGGCTCCTACAATGAGCAGTTCTTC,CSAPSGGSYNEQFF
TRBV9,TRBJ2-1,-,few,TGTGCCAGCAGCGGAGGGGGTAGTGAGCAGTTCTTC,CASSGGGSEQFF
TRBV20-1,TRBJ2-1,TRBD2,many,TGCAGTGCTAGTGTCGGGGGGGCCGGGAGTGAGCAGTTCTTC,CSASVGGAGSEQFF
TRBV7-2,TRBJ2-7,-,-,TGTGCCAGCAGCGGTCAGGGGTACCAGCAGTACTTC,CASSGQGYQQYF
TRBV20-1,TRBJ1-1,TRBD1,-,TGCAGTGCTAGAGATCTGCGGGACAGCCCCACTGAAGCTTTCTTT,CSARDLRDSPTEAFF
TRBV3-1,TRBJ1-1,-,-,TGTGCCAGCAGAGAGGGGGCTGAAGCTTTCTTT,CASREGAEAFF
TRBV7-9,TRBJ2-7,-,many,TGTGCTACCATCGGAGCTGATCCCACCTACGAGCAGTACTTC,CATIGADPTYEQYF
TRBV20-1,TRBJ2-1,-,few,TGCAGTGCTAGAGATGGGACTGTTCACTACAATGAGCAGTTCTTC,CSARDGTVHYNEQFF
TRBV7-2,TRBJ2-1,-,few,TGTGCCAGCAGCTGGTGGGGTGCGGGGGCCCCCAATGAGCAGTTCTTC,CASSWWGAGAPNEQFF
TRBV20-1,TRBJ2-7,TRBD1,few,TGCAGTGCTCCACCCGTCGGGACAGGGGACAACGAGCAGTACTTC,CSAPPVGTGDNEQYF
TRBV12-3/TRBV12-4,TRBJ2-2,TRBD1,many,TGTGCCAGCAGTTGGGACAGGGCCTCCCTGGCCGGGGAGCTGTTTTTT,CASSWDRASLAGELFF
TRBV5-1,TRBJ2-1,-,-,TGCGCCAGCAGCGAAGGACGTGGCAATGAGCAGTTCTTC,CASSEGRGNEQFF
TRBV20-1,TRBJ1-1,-,-,TGCAGTGCAACACGACGGTTGAACACTGAAGCTTTCTTT,CSATRRLNTEAFF
TRBV20-1,TRBJ1-5,-,-,TGCAGTGCCCTCCTACTTGTACCTCAGCCCCAGCATTTT,CSALLLVPQPQHF
TRBV12-3/TRBV12-4,TRBJ2-1,TRBD1,few,TGTGCCAGCAGGGACCGGGACAGGCAAAACAATGAGCAGTTCTTC,CASRDRDRQNNEQFF
TRBV12-3/TRBV12-4,TRBJ2-2,TRBD1,-,TGTGCCAGCAGTACTCGTCCGGGACAGGGCGCCGGGGAGCTGTTTTTT,CASSTRPGQGAGELFF
TRBV12-3/TRBV12-4,TRBJ2-1,-,-,TGTGCCAGCAGACCTTACGACCCGCTAAGACACAATGAGCAGTTCTTC,CASRPYDPLRHNEQFF
TRBV20-1,TRBJ2-7,TRBD2,many,TGCAGTGCTAGAGATCGGCGGGGGGGCGACGAGCAGTACTTC,CSARDRRGGDEQYF
TRBV20-1,TRBJ2-1,-,-,TGCTGTGCTAGAGATCCCCGCCTGGCCCTCCCCGGCGATGAGCAGTTCTTC,CCARDPRLALPGDEQFF
TRBV28,TRBJ2-5,TRBD2,-,TGTGCCAGCAGTTTCACGGCAGCGGGAGGGTACTTC,CASSFTAAGGYF
TRBV11-2,TRBJ2-7,TRBD1,-,TGTGCCAGCGCCTCCGCCGGGACAGGATACTACGAGCAGTACTTC,CASASAGTGYYEQYF
TRBV5-5,TRBJ1-2,-,few,TGTGCCAGCAGCTTGGAAGGGCCCTATGGCTACACCTTC,CASSLEGPYGYTF
TRBV20-1,TRBJ1-6,TRBD1,-,TGCAGTGCTAGAAATATCGGGACAGGGAATTCACCCCTCCACTTT,CSARNIGTGNSPLHF
TRBV30,TRBJ1-1,-,-,TGTGCCTGGAATGGTATGACATCGAACACTGAAGCTTTCTTT,CAWNGMTSNTEAFF
TRBV5-5,TRBJ2-4,-,-,TGTGCCAGCAGCTTGCGTGCAGACATTCAGTACTTC,CASSLRADIQYF